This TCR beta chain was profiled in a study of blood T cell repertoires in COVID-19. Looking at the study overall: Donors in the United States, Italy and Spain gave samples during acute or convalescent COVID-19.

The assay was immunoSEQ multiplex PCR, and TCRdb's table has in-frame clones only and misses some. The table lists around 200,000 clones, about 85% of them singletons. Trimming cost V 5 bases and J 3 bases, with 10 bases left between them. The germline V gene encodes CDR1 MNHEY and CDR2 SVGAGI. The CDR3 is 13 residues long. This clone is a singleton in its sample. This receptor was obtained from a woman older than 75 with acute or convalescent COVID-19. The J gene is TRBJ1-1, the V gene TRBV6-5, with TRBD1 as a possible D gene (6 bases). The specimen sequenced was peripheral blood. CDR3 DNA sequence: TGTGCCAGCAGTCTCTCAGGGGACACTGAAGCTTTCTTT. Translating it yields CASSLSGDTEAFF.